This passage covers 13 T cell receptor beta chains from one sample sequenced in a study of cytomegalovirus exposure and HLA in healthy donors. The study ran its PCR with 60 Vbeta and 13 Jbeta primers. Repertoires were generated with immunoSEQ multiplex PCR, while TCRdb's copy carries only in-frame clones and drops some. The sample has 150,000 to 200,000 clones; the top ten hold about 0.79%. The material sequenced was PBMCs. The receptors come from a woman younger than 35 in good health and CMV-seropositive.

The chain employs TRBV19 and TRBJ2-4; TRBD1 matches 9 bases. Germline V CDR1 and CDR2: LNHDA, SQIVND (reference sequence). This CDR3 spans 14 amino acids. Losses at the gene ends were 4 bases for V and 7 bases for J; bases not matched to a gene: 5. CDR3 sequence reads: CASSRGDRENIQYF. The CDR3 DNA reads TGTGCCAGTAGTAGGGGGGACAGGGAGAACATTCAGTACTTC.

The chain links TRBV14 to TRBJ2-7; 8 positions match TRBD2. This CDR3 contains 15 residues. The V segment lost 4 bases and the J segment 2 bases; nucleotides outside the gene matches: 7. Germline V gene sequence: CDR1 SGHDN, CDR2 FVKESK. The chain's CDR3 is CASSRLTSGTYEQYF. The CDR3 DNA follows: TGTGCCAGCAGCCGCCTTACTAGCGGCACCTACGAGCAGTACTTC. The complete variable domain, with remaining parts taken from reference TRBV14 and TRBJ2-7, reads EAGVTQFPSHSVIEKGQTVTLRCDPISGHDNLYWYRRVMGKEIKFLLHFVKESKQDESGMPNNRFLAERTGGTYSTLKVQPAELEDSGVYFCASSRLTSGTYEQYFGPGTRLTVT.

J is TRBJ2-5 and V is TRBV14; 8 nucleotides line up with TRBD2. Germline trimming cut 2 bases from V and 3 bases from J; bases unmatched to any gene: 5. Germline assignment: CDR1 SGHDN and CDR2 FVKESK. CDR3 length: 15 amino acids. This chain's CDR3 is CASSQSGGGKETQYF. In DNA, the CDR3 is TGTGCCAGCAGCCAATCCGGGGGGGGAAAAGAGACCCAGTACTTC.

The gene calls are TRBV27 and TRBJ1-1; TRBD1 aligns across 7 bases. Germline V gene sequence: CDR1 MNHEY, CDR2 SMNVEV (reference sequence). The CDR3 consists of 13 residues. The J segment lost 4 bases and the V segment lost 6 bases, leaving 5 bases of the junction unmatched. This CDR3 reads CASRGGAVTEAFF. The CDR3 region has the DNA TGTGCCAGCAGAGGGGGCGCGGTCACTGAAGCTTTCTTT.

The gene calls are TRBV6-1 and TRBJ1-1, with D uncertain. Germline CDR1 reads MNHNS; CDR2 reads SASEGT. The CDR3 extends over 14 amino acids. V was trimmed by 2 bases and J by 5 bases, leaving 12 bases between them. The DNA of the CDR3 is TGTGCCAGCAGTGAAATCCCTAGAAGGACTGAAGCTTTCTTT. Protein sequence: CASSEIPRRTEAFF.

V gene TRBV30 combines with J gene TRBJ1-5, with D possibly matching TRBD1 (5 bases). Per the germline V gene, CDR1 is GTSNPN and CDR2 is SVGIG (reference sequence). The CDR3 spans 14 residues. Trimming removed 0 bases at V and 5 bases at J, with 11 bases between. DNA of the CDR3: TGTGCCTGGAGTGTGGGGCAGATCGATCAGCCCCAGCATTTT. Protein product: CAWSVGQIDQPQHF. The variable domain in full, with the rest retrieved from reference TRBV30 and TRBJ1-5, is SQTIHQWPATLVQPVGSPLSLECTVEGTSNPNLYWYRQAAGRGLQLLFYSVGIGQISSEVPQNLSASRPQDRQFILSSKKLLLSDSGFYLCAWSVGQIDQPQHFGDGTRLSIL.

This CDR3 reads CASSQGDRAYGYTF. CDR3 DNA: TGCGCCAGCAGCCAAGGGGACAGGGCCTATGGCTACACCTTC. The chain combines TRBV4-1 with TRBJ1-2, with 9 bases identical to TRBD1. CDR1 and CDR2 (germline): MGHRA, YSYEKL. This CDR3 contains 14 residues. V lost 1 base to trimming and J lost 4 bases; unmatched junction nucleotides: 1.

This chain links TRBV13 with TRBJ2-7; a weak D match, TRBD1 (5 bases). The CDR3 has 12 amino acids. Germline lookup yields CDR1 PRHDT and CDR2 FYEKMQ (reference sequence). V was trimmed by 5 bases and J by 5 bases, leaving 10 bases between them. For the CDR3, the DNA is TGTGCCAGCAGCAACTCAGGGAACGAGCAGTACTTC. Translation gives CASSNSGNEQYF.

The genes are TRBV5-4 and TRBJ2-5, with 8 bases that match TRBD2. The CDR3 sequence is 15 residues long. With 3 bases clipped from V and 4 bases from J, the junction kept 8 bases outside the gene matches. The V gene's germline CDR1 is SGHNT and CDR2 YYREEE (reference sequence). The CDR3 protein is CASSSGGDSGETQYF. CDR3 DNA: TGTGCCAGCAGCTCCGGGGGGGATAGCGGAGAGACCCAGTACTTC.

The CDR3 region has the DNA TGTGCCAGCAGCCGTCTCGGGACACAGTCTCTTAACTATGGCTACACCTTC. Amino acids: CASSRLGTQSLNYGYTF. This sequence joins TRBV7-9 and TRBJ1-2, with D possibly matching TRBD1 (6 bases). Between the trimmed V and J ends, which lost 5 bases and 1 base, there was a span of 20 bases. The CDR3 length is 17 residues. The germline gives CDR1 SEHNR, CDR2 FQNEAQ (reference sequence). Full variable domain (outside the CDR3, taken from reference TRBV7-9 and TRBJ1-2): DTGVSQNPRHKITKRGQNVTFRCDPISEHNRLYWYRQTLGQGPEFLTYFQNEAQLEKSRLLSDRFSAERPKGSFSTLEIQRTEQGDSAMYLCASSRLGTQSLNYGYTFGSGTRLTVV.

The rearrangement joins TRBV7-8 to TRBJ2-5; 11 nucleotides align to TRBD1. Per the germline V gene, CDR1 is SGHVS and CDR2 is FQNEAQ. This CDR3 is 14 amino acids long. V lost 4 bases to trimming and J lost 4 bases; unmatched junction nucleotides: 2. CDR3 in amino acids: CASSSGTGGETQYF. Written as DNA, the CDR3 is TGTGCCAGCAGCTCCGGGACAGGGGGAGAGACCCAGTACTTC.

The V gene is TRBV18, the J gene TRBJ2-2; 8 nucleotides align to TRBD2. Germline V gene lookup returns CDR1 KGHSH and CDR2 LQKENI. Trimming cost V 3 bases and J 7 bases; bases outside gene matches: 10. The CDR3 covers 16 residues. The DNA of the CDR3 is TGTGCCAGCTCACCTGGGACTAGTTCCTTTTTCGGGGAGCTGTTTTTT. This encodes CASSPGTSSFFGELFF.

The chain couples TRBV18 to TRBJ1-1; D is possibly TRBD1 (6 bases). In germline, CDR1 is KGHSH, CDR2 LQKENI. This CDR3 is built from 16 residues. V shed 0 bases and J shed 1 base, with 12 bases lying between them. CDR3 sequence: CASSPPIQGPNTEAFF. Written as DNA, the CDR3 is TGTGCCAGCTCACCACCCATTCAGGGGCCGAACACTGAAGCTTTCTTT. Complete variable domain (other parts from reference TRBV18 and TRBJ1-1): NAGVMQNPRHLVRRRGQEARLRCSPMKGHSHVYWYRQLPEEGLKFMVYLQKENIIDESGMPKERFSAEFPKEGPSILRIQQVVRGDSAAYFCASSPPIQGPNTEAFFGQGTRLTVV.